A single sample gave rise to the 9 T cell receptor beta chains below, sequenced in a study of identical twins. TCRdb recomputed calls from the 5' RACE reads with MiXCR, one row per CDR3 protein. The sample contains 1.5 million to 2 million distinct CDR3 sequences, 25% to 35% of which appear only once. The sample consisted of cord blood. Receptors were obtained from a newborn girl in good health.

The V and J genes are TRBV9 and TRBJ1-5; D uncertain. V lost 0 bases to trimming and J lost 7 bases, with 11 bases between them. CDR3 length equals 14 residues. The germline V gene has CDR1 SGDLS and CDR2 YYNGEE. The chain's CDR3 is CASSVEGSGQPQHF. CDR3 DNA: TGTGCCAGCAGCGTAGAAGGGTCCGGGCAGCCCCAGCATTTT.

This clonotype was seen more than once but under ten times. This chain connects TRBV6-2 or TRBV6-3 to TRBJ2-2; tentative D call: TRBD2 (5 bases). The germline V gene encodes CDR1 MNHEY and CDR2 SVGEGT. The V end lost 7 bases, the J end lost 6 bases, and 15 bases lay between the germline ends. The CDR3 is 14 amino acids. In DNA form, the CDR3 reads TGTGCCAGCAAAAAGGTGGGAGAAGCCGGGGAGCTGTTTTTT. Protein: CASKKVGEAGELFF.

The chain recombines TRBV7-2 with TRBJ2-6; 7 bases fit TRBD1. Trimming at V came to 2 bases and at J to 0 bases, leaving 4 bases not matched to a gene. CDR3 length equals 17 residues. Germline V lookup: CDR1 SGHTA, CDR2 FQGNSA. CDR3 coding DNA: TGTGCCAGCAGCTTAACAGGGGCTAGCTCTGGGGCCAACGTCCTGACTTTC. As protein: CASSLTGASSGANVLTF.

The rearrangement joins TRBV25-1 to TRBJ1-2, with no clear D. The CDR3 has 12 residues. Trimming pared 4 bases from V and 6 bases from J, leaving 9 bases between. Germline CDR1 is MGHDK and CDR2 is SYGVNS. The CDR3 is CASSAGVHGYTF. In nucleotides, the CDR3 is TGTGCCAGCAGTGCCGGGGTCCATGGCTACACCTTC.

V and J are TRBV28 and TRBJ2-1; 9 bases align to TRBD1. Per the germline V gene, CDR1 is MDHEN and CDR2 is SYDVKM. CDR3 length equals 15 residues. Losses at the gene ends were 4 bases for V and 6 bases for J; bases not matched to a gene: 7. The CDR3 sequence is CASSSPDRGGNEQFF. The DNA for the CDR3 is TGTGCCAGCAGTTCACCCGACAGGGGGGGCAATGAGCAGTTCTTC.

The chain couples TRBV12-3 or TRBV12-4 to TRBJ2-1; D is undetermined. The assigned J gene may be wrong: the sequence end matches TRBJ2-7 better. There are 14 residues in the CDR3. The CDR3 bases are TGTGCCAGCAGTCCCGATAGACGGCCCTACGAGCAGTACTTC. Translating it yields CASSPDRRPYEQYF.

In its sample, this clonotype was seen once. The rearrangement links TRBV29-1 to TRBJ2-1, with D possibly matching TRBD2 (6 bases). Trimming removed 6 bases from V and 10 bases from J, with 19 bases in between. Germline CDR1 reads SQVTM; CDR2 reads ANQGSEA. This CDR3 region has 13 residues. Here the CDR3 reads CSVSGGRDYEQFF. The DNA for the CDR3 is TGCAGCGTGTCCGGGGGACGTGACTACGAGCAGTTCTTC.

The CDR3 DNA sequence: TGTGCCAGCAGCTTCTACCCAGGGAGCCCGGCTGGAAACACCATATATTTT. It specifies CASSFYPGSPAGNTIYF. The chain joins TRBV7-9 to TRBJ1-3, with a tentative D call TRBD1 (5 bases). Germline lookup yields CDR1 SEHNR and CDR2 FQNEAQ (reference sequence). With 3 bases removed from V and 2 bases from J, the gap between germline ends came to 17 bases. CDR3 length equals 17 residues.

The CDR3 region has the DNA TGTGCCAGCAGCTTCAGTTGGATGGGGGCAACTAATGAAAAACTGTTTTTT. Its protein product is CASSFSWMGATNEKLFF. This sequence joins TRBV3-1 and TRBJ1-4, with a weak D call TRBD1 (5 bases). V gave up 5 bases and J gave up 0 bases, with 16 bases separating them. The CDR3 is made up of 17 amino acids. Germline V gene data show CDR1 as LGHDT and CDR2 as YNNKEL (reference sequence). The whole variable domain, filled in from reference TRBV3-1 and TRBJ1-4, reads DTAVSQTPKYLVTQMGNDKSIKCEQNLGHDTMYWYKQDSKKFLKIMFSYNNKELIINETVPNRFSPKSPDKAHLNLHINSLELGDSAVYFCASSFSWMGATNEKLFFGSGTQLSVL.